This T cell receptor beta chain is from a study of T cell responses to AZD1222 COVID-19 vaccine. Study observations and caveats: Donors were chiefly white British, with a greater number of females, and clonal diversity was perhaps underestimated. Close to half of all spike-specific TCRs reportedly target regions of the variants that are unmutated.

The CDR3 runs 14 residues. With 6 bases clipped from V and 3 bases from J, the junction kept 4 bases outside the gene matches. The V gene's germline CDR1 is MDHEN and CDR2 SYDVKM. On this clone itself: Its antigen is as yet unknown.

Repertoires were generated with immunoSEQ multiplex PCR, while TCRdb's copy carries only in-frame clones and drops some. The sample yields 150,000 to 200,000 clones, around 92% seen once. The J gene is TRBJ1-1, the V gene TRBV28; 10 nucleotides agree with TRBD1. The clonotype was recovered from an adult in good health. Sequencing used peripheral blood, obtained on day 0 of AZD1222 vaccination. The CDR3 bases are TGTGCCAGCAGGGGACAGGGGAAGGACACTGAAGCTTTCTTT. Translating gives CASRGQGKDTEAFF.